A selection of T cell receptor beta chains follows, all from one sample in a study of response to subunit inactivated influenza vaccine. TCRdb fed the RT-PCR reads into MiXCR, producing one record per CDR3 protein. The sample includes about 540,000 distinct CDR3 sequences, 20% to 25% of them seen just once. Another study also made use of these data, one on T cells expressing NK-cell markers.

The material sequenced was CD4+ T cells sorted from PBMCs, taken about 12 days after vaccination. These receptors all stem from a man aged 50 to 60 who received an inactivated influenza vaccine. CDR3s include the opening cysteine and the closing phenylalanine or tryptophan. A D gene is named only where the DNA matches it firmly.

V,D,J,length,CDR3
TRBV7-2,-,TRBJ2-1,15,CASSSGLAFTMRQFF
TRBV7-9,-,TRBJ2-1,15,CASSLDSLTYNEQFF
TRBV5-5,-,TRBJ1-1,15,CASSSSTGLNTEAFF
TRBV15,TRBD1,TRBJ1-1,16,CATSRDLDRRVSEAFF
TRBV7-9,-,TRBJ2-7,13,CASSLGGVGEQYF
TRBV30,-,TRBJ2-3,13,CAWSRSAGNTQYF
TRBV27,-,TRBJ2-1,13,CASSLSLCNEQFF
TRBV5-8,TRBD1,TRBJ1-4,15,CASSGHRDRNEKLFF
TRBV12-3/TRBV12-4,-,TRBJ1-4,15,CASRFAGTSNEKLFF
TRBV9,-,TRBJ1-6,13,CASRDKERSPLHF
TRBV28,TRBD1,TRBJ2-3,14,CASSTSRQGYTQYF
TRBV5-1,-,TRBJ1-4,15,CASSPEQMTNEKLFF
TRBV7-6,TRBD1,TRBJ1-2,14,CASSLETGGGGYTF
TRBV7-8,-,TRBJ1-1,15,CASSPPWTENTEAFF
TRBV20-1,-,TRBJ2-3,16,CSASNPTGGPADTQYF
TRBV7-2,-,TRBJ1-1,14,CASSSQTANTEAFF
TRBV11-2,-,TRBJ2-5,16,CASSLAPASYQETQYF
TRBV5-1,TRBD2,TRBJ2-1,15,CASSPTSGGIREQFF
TRBV6-2/TRBV6-3,-,TRBJ2-3,12,CASRTNADTQYF
TRBV5-4,TRBD2,TRBJ2-1,18,CASSGGTSGGFGYNEQFF